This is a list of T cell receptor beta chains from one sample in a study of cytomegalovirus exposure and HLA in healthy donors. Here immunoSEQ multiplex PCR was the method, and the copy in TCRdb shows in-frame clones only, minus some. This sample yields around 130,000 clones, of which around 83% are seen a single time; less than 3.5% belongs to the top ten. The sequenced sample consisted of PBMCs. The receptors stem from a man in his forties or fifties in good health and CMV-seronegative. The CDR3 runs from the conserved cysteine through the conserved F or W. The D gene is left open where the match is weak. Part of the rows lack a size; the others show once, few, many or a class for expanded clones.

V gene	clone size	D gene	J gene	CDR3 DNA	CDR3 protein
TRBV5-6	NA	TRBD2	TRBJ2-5	TGTGCCAGCAGCTGGCGGGGAGGGAAAGAGACCCAGTACTTC	CASSWRGGKETQYF
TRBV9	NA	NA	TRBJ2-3	TGTGCCAGCAGCGTAGCGGGGTGGACAGGCACAGATACGCAGTATTTT	CASSVAGWTGTDTQYF
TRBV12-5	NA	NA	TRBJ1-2	TGTGCTAGTGGTTTGACCGTACGCGTCAGGGCGGCCGAGGGCTACACCTTC	CASGLTVRVRAAEGYTF
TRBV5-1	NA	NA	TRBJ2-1	TGCGCCAGCAGCGGGGACATGGGTCAGCAGTTCTTC	CASSGDMGQQFF
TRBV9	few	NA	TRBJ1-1	TGTGCCAGCAGCGTAGGACCGGGGAGGAACACTGAAGCTTTCTTT	CASSVGPGRNTEAFF
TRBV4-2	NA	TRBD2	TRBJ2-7	TGTGCCAGCAGCCAAGAGGTCCTAGCGGTCTACGAGCAGTACTTC	CASSQEVLAVYEQYF
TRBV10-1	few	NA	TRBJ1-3	TGCGCCAGCAGTGAAGGAGTCTCTGGAAACACCATATATTTT	CASSEGVSGNTIYF
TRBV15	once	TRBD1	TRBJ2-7	TGTGCCACCAGCAGGACCCCTGGGACAGGGCTTTACGAGCAGTACTTC	CATSRTPGTGLYEQYF
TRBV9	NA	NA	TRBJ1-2	TGTGCCAGCAGCCTGACCTTGGGCCCGAGTGGCTACACCTTC	CASSLTLGPSGYTF
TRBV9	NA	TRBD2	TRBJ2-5	TGTGCCAGCAGCGTTTCCGGTGGGCGGGGGGCAAAAGAGACCCAGTACTTC	CASSVSGGRGAKETQYF
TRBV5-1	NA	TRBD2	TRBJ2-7	TGCGCCAGCAGCTTGGGGCTAGCGGGGAACTACGAGCAGTACTTC	CASSLGLAGNYEQYF
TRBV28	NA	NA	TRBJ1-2	TGTGCCAGCCGGGGGGTACGTGGCTACACCTTC	CASRGVRGYTF
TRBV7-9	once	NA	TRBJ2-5	TGTGCCAGCAGCCCCCGGACTACCCAGACCCAGTACTTC	CASSPRTTQTQYF
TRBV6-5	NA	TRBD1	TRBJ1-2	TGTGCCAGCAGTTACCTTAACAGGGGTAGCGGCTACACCTTC	CASSYLNRGSGYTF
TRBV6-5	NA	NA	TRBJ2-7	TGTGCCAGCAGTTACTCGGGCGCAGGCTACGAGCAGTACTTC	CASSYSGAGYEQYF
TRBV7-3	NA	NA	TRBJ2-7	TGTGCCAGCAGCTCGGACACCAGGCCTTCCTACGAGCAGTACTTC	CASSSDTRPSYEQYF
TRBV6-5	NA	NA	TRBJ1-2	TGTGCCAGCAGCCCAGATTCCTATGGCTACACCTTC	CASSPDSYGYTF
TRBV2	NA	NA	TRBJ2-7	TGTGCCAGCAGTGAAGCGGGGGGCGAGCAGTACTTC	CASSEAGGEQYF
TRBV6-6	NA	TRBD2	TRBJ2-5	TGTGCCAGCAGCCTAGCGGGGGCTCAAGAGACCCAGTACTTC	CASSLAGAQETQYF
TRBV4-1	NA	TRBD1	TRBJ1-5	TGCGCCAGCAGCCAAGATGGACAGGGAGGGAGCAATCAGCCCCAGCATTTT	CASSQDGQGGSNQPQHF
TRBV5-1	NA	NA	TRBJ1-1	TGCGCCAGCAGCCGCCGGGACACTGGGACTGAAGCTTTCTTT	CASSRRDTGTEAFF
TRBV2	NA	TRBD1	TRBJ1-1	TGTGCCAGCAGCGGGACAGGGGGCACTGAAGCTTTCTTT	CASSGTGGTEAFF
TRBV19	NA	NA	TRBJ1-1	TGTGCCAGTAGGGGGGGGCTCGAGAACACTGAAGCTTTCTTT	CASRGGLENTEAFF
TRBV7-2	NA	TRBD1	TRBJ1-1	TGTGCCAGCAGACAGGGGGAAACCACTGAAGCTTTCTTT	CASRQGETTEAFF
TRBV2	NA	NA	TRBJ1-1	TGTGCCAGCAGTGGGGGGGAAGGGAGGACTGAAGCTTTCTTT	CASSGGEGRTEAFF
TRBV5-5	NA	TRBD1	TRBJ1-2	TGTGCCAGCAGCTTGTCACTGGACAGGGCCTATGGCTACACCTTC	CASSLSLDRAYGYTF
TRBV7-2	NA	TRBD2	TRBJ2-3	TGTGCCAGCAGCCCCTCTAGCGGGGGGGGGCCAGATACGCAGTATTTT	CASSPSSGGGPDTQYF
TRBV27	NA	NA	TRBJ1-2	TGTGCCAGCAGTTTATCAGCAGGGCCTGGCCTCTATGGCTACACCTTC	CASSLSAGPGLYGYTF
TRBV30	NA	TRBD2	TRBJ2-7	TGTGCCTGGAGTAGCGGGGCGGGGGTGAACGAGCAGTACTTC	CAWSSGAGVNEQYF
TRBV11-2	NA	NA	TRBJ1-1	TGTGCCAGCAGCCTCACCGGGAAAGTGAGCACTGAAGCTTTCTTT	CASSLTGKVSTEAFF
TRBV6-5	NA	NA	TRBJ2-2	TGTGCCAGCAGTTACACCACGGACACCGGGGAGCTGTTTTTT	CASSYTTDTGELFF
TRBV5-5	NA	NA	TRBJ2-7	TGTGCCAGCAGCTTTCCGGGGGCGGGGGCAGACGAGCAGTACTTC	CASSFPGAGADEQYF
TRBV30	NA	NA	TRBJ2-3	TGTGCCTGGACCCTGGGGCTAGGCGCAGATACGCAGTATTTT	CAWTLGLGADTQYF